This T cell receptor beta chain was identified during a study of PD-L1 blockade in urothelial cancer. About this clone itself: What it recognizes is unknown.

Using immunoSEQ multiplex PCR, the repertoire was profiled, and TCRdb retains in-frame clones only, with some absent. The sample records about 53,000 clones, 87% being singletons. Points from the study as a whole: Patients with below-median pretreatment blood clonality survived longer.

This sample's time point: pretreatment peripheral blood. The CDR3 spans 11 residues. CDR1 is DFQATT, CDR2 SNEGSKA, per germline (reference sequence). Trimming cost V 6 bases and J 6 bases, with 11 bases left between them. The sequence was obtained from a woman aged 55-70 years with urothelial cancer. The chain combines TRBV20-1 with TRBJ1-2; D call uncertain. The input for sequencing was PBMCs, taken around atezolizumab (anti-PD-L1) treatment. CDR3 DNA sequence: TGCAGTGCCCGGGAAAACGATGGCTACACCTTC. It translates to CSARENDGYTF.